The source of this T cell receptor beta chain is a study of T cell responses to AZD1222 COVID-19 vaccine. In germline, CDR1 is SGHVS, CDR2 FQNEAQ. V shed 5 bases and J shed 4 bases, with 8 bases lying between them. The CDR3 is 12 residues long. The table came from immunoSEQ multiplex PCR; TCRdb's copy has only in-frame clones and leaves some out. This sample has 90,000 to 120,000 clones, with about nine tenths found just once. This chain uses TRBV7-8 with TRBJ1-1; TRBD1 might be the D (5 bases). Here the sequenced sample was peripheral blood, taken on day 0 of AZD1222 vaccination. The source is an adult in good health. CDR3 loop: CASSPGGTEAFF. The CDR3 nucleotides are TGTGCCAGCAGCCCCGGGGGCACTGAAGCTTTCTTT.